Below, one T cell receptor (beta chain) is given with its context. Using immunoSEQ multiplex PCR, the repertoire was profiled, and TCRdb retains in-frame clones only, with some absent. The sample consists of about 390,000 clones, approximately 90% of them appearing once. This specimen comes from a study of Ad26.COV2.S vaccination and SARS-CoV-2 variants. Study-wide background: Among those in the COV1001 Ad26.COV2.S trial arm was the donor. Each vaccinee took Ad26.COV2.S intramuscularly, once or twice 56 days apart.

Treatment given: around 19 received Ad26.COV2.S at low or high dose, single or two shots; about five received placebo; per-sample allocation not given. All samples were drawn on day 63, counting from the first vaccine or placebo injection. Deletions cut 5 bases from V and 5 bases from J, with 18 bases between. This CDR3 has 16 amino acids. CDR1 and CDR2 from the germline V gene are MNHEY and SVGEGT. This sequence originates from a person between 18 and 65 years old who received the Ad26.COV2.S COVID-19 vaccine or a placebo. The chain uses TRBV6-2 or TRBV6-3 and TRBJ2-2, with TRBD1 as a possible D gene (7 bases). The specimen was peripheral blood, collected in a trial of Ad26.COV2.S vaccine versus placebo. CDR3 loop: CASSGGTDSWTGELFF. The CDR3 DNA reads TGTGCCAGCAGTGGAGGGACAGACTCGTGGACCGGGGAGCTGTTTTTT.